This TCR beta chain is from a study of blood T cell repertoires in COVID-19. Study details: T cells, B-cell-depleted T cells, or PBMCs provided the cDNA or gDNA that served as material.

The CDR3 is 14 amino acids. Germline V gives CDR1 LGHDT, CDR2 YNNKEL (reference sequence). This clone was recorded a few times. Sequence at one end of the junction differs from germline and may be a read error. TCRdb's table, derived via immunoSEQ multiplex PCR, lists solely in-frame clones and lacks some. This table holds about 140,000 clones, around 86% found once. The sample comprised peripheral blood. The V call is TRBV3-1 (or the pseudogene TRBV3-2), the J call TRBJ2-2; D possibly corresponds to TRBD2 (6 bases). This sequence was found in a human donor in a cohort sampled during active COVID-19. Here the CDR3 DNA reads TGTGCCAGCAGCGATCCGGGACGACCCGGGGGGCTGTTTTTT. Protein sequence: CASSDPGRPGGLFF.